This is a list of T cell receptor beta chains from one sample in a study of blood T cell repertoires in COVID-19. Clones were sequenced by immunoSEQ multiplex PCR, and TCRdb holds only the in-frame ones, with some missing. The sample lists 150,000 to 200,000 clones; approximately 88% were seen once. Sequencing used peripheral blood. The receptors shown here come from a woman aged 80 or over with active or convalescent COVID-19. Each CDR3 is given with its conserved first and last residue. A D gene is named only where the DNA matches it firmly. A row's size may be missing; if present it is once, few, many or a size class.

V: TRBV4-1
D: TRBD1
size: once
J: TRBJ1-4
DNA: TGCGCCAGCAGCCAGGAATACAGGGGTAATGAAAAACTGTTTTTT
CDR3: CASSQEYRGNEKLFF

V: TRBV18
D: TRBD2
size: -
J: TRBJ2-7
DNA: TGTGCCAGCTCAACCGGACGGGGGGCCTACGAGCAGTACTTC
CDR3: CASSTGRGAYEQYF

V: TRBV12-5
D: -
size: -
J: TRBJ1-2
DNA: TGTGCTAGTGGTTTGGCCGGGGGTAACTATGGCTACACCTTC
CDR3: CASGLAGGNYGYTF

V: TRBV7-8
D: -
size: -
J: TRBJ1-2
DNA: TGTGCCAGCAGCCGCCATCGGGAGATCGGCTATGGCTACACCTTC
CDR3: CASSRHREIGYGYTF

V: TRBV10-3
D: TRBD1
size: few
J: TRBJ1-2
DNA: TGTGCCATCAGTGAGAAGAGGGACAGGGGGGATGGCTACACCTTC
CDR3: CAISEKRDRGDGYTF

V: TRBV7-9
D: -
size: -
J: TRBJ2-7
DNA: TGTGCCAGCAGCTTAGACTGGCCAGGGAAGTACGAGCAGTACTTC
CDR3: CASSLDWPGKYEQYF

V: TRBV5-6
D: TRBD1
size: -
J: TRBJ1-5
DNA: TGTGCCAGCAGCTCTCTGGGACAGTATAGCAATCAGCCCCAGCATTTT
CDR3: CASSSLGQYSNQPQHF

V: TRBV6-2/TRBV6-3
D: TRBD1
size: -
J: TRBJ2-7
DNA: TGTGCCAGCAGTAATTCGGACAGGATCTACGAGCAGTACTTC
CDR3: CASSNSDRIYEQYF

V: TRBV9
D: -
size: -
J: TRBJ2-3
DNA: TGTGCCAGCAGCGTAAGTGGGGGCCGCCCCGATACGCAGTATTTT
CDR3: CASSVSGGRPDTQYF

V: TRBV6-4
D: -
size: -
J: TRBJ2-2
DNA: TGTGCCAGCAGTGACTATGGCGGCACCGGGGAGCTGTTTTTT
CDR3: CASSDYGGTGELFF

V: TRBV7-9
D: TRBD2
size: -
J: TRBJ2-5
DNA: TGTGCCAGCAGCATATCCGGGACTAAAGAGACCCAGTACTTC
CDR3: CASSISGTKETQYF

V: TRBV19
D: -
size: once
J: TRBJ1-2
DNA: TGTGCCAGTAGGAGAGGGGGAGAGGGCTATGGCTACACCTTC
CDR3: CASRRGGEGYGYTF

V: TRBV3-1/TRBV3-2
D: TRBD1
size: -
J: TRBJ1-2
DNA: TGTGCCAGCAGCCCAGGACAGGGGACCTATGGCTACACCTTC
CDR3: CASSPGQGTYGYTF

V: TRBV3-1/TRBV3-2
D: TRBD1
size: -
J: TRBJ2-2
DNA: TGTGCCAGCAGCCAAGATATGACGGACAGGGGGAAAATCGGGGAGCTGTTTTTT
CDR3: CASSQDMTDRGKIGELFF

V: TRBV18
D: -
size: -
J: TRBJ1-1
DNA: TGTGCCAGCTCACCGAGCCTCTTCGACACTGAAGCTTTCTTT
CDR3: CASSPSLFDTEAFF

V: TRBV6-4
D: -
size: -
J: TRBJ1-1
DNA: TGTGCCAGCAGTGACTCAGCTAACACTGAAGCTTTCTTT
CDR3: CASSDSANTEAFF